Listed below are T cell receptor gamma chains from one sample, sequenced in a study of Vδ1+ human thymocytes. TCRdb re-called the multiplex PCR reads using CATT. The sample consists of tens of thousands of gamma-chain clones, about an eighth of them appearing once. Sequencing was performed on Vdelta1+ gamma-delta thymocytes from the thymus. The origin of the receptors is a child in the first two years of life who had congenital heart surgery. Both conserved end residues are part of each CDR3. Fields, in order: J gene, clone size, V gene, CDR3 DNA, CDR3 protein. The size entry is marked missing in some rows and otherwise reads once, few, many or a size class.

TRGJ1/TRGJ2 few TRGV9 TGTGCCTTGTGGGCTTCCTATTATAAGAAACTCTTT CALWASYYKKLF
TRGJP2 few TRGV2 TGTGCCACCTGGGAGAGGGTTGGTGATTGGATCAAGACGTTT CATWERVGDWIKTF
TRGJ1/TRGJ2 . TRGV9 TGTGCCTTGTGGGAGGTCCGTTATTATTATAAGAAACTCTTT CALWEVRYYYKKLF
TRGJP few TRGV8 TGTGCCACCTGGGATAGAACCCACTCAAGGGGAGAGTTGGGCAAAAAAATCAAGGTATTT CATWDRTHSRGELGKKIKVF
TRGJ1/TRGJ2 . TRGV5 TGTGCCACCTGGGACAGGCCAGGGTATTATAAGAAACTCTTT CATWDRPGYYKKLF
TRGJP2 . TRGV8 TGTGCCACCTGGGACGGGCGAGATAGTAGTGATTGGATCAAGACGTTT CATWDGRDSSDWIKTF
TRGJ1/TRGJ2 few TRGV9 TGTGCCTTGTGGGAGGTCCATGATTATTATAAGAAACTCTTT CALWEVHDYYKKLF
TRGJP2 . TRGV4 TGTGCCACCTGGAATGATCGGGGTAGTGATTGGGTCAAGACGTTT CATWNDRGSDWVKTF
TRGJ1/TRGJ2 few TRGV5 TGTGCCACCCATACCTATTATAAGAAACTCTTT CATHTYYKKLF
TRGJ1/TRGJ2 few TRGV3 TGTGCCACCTGGGACAGGCTGCAGAAACTCTTT CATWDRLQKLF
TRGJP few TRGV9 TGTGCCTTGTGGGAGGTGTTAGGGTTGGGCAAAAAAATCAAGGTATTT CALWEVLGLGKKIKVF
TRGJ1/TRGJ2 . TRGV2 TGTGCCACCTGGGACGGGCGGCCTTGGGATTATAAGAAACTCTTT CATWDGRPWDYKKLF
TRGJ1/TRGJ2 few TRGV8 TGTGCCACCTGGGATAGGACGAATTATTATAAGAAACTCTTT CATWDRTNYYKKLF
TRGJP2 . TRGV4 TGTGCCACCTGGGCGGGGGGTGATTGGATCAAGACGTTT CATWAGGDWIKTF
TRGJ1/TRGJ2 few TRGV4 TGTGCCACCTGGGATGGGCTGCGGAATTATTATAAGAAACTCTTT CATWDGLRNYYKKLF
TRGJP1 . TRGV3 TGTGCCACCTGGGACAGGCGGGATACCCCCCGCACCACTGGTTGGTTCAAGATATTT CATWDRRDTPRTTGWFKIF
TRGJP2 . TRGV4 TGTGCCACCTGGGATGGGTTTAGTGATTGGATCAAGACGTTT CATWDGFSDWIKTF
TRGJ1/TRGJ2 few TRGV8 TGTGCCACCTGGGATACCTATTATTATAAGAAACTCTTT CATWDTYYYKKLF
TRGJP1 few TRGV8 TGTGCCACCTGGGATTTCGAATATACCACTGGTTGGTTCAAGATATTT CATWDFEYTTGWFKIF
TRGJ1/TRGJ2 few TRGV9 TGTGCCTTGTGGGAGGTGGAGGGCGTCCTTTATAAGAAACTCTTT CALWEVEGVLYKKLF
TRGJ1/TRGJ2 . TRGV3 TGTGCCACCTGGGTCCTAGGGCGTTATAAGAAACTCTTT CATWVLGRYKKLF
TRGJ1/TRGJ2 . TRGV5 TGTGCCACCTGGGACACCCAACTTGATTATAAGAAACTCTTT CATWDTQLDYKKLF
TRGJ1/TRGJ2 few TRGV2 TGTGCCACCTGGGACGGCGATGATTATTATAAGAAACTCTTT CATWDGDDYYKKLF
TRGJ1/TRGJ2 . TRGV3 TGTGCCACCTGGGACAGGGGCCAATTTTATTATAAGAAACTCTTT CATWDRGQFYYKKLF
TRGJ1/TRGJ2 few TRGV4 TGTGCCACCTGGGATGGCCCTCTCCCCTATTATAAGAAACTCTTT CATWDGPLPYYKKLF
TRGJ1/TRGJ2 few TRGV8 TGTACCACCGGGGGCTATTATAAGAAACTCTTT CTTGGYYKKLF
TRGJ1/TRGJ2 few TRGV5 TGTGCCACCTGGGAGAAGAAGAAGGTTTTTGATTATAAGAAACTCTTT CATWEKKKVFDYKKLF
TRGJ1/TRGJ2 medium-sized TRGV9 TGTGCCTTGTGGGCGCAGGATTATAAGAAACTCTTT CALWAQDYKKLF
TRGJ1/TRGJ2 . TRGV9 TGTGCCTTGTGGGAGGCCCATGGGGAGAAACTCTTT CALWEAHGEKLF
TRGJ1/TRGJ2 few TRGV4 TGTGCCACCTGGCCCCTTTATTATAAGAAACTCTTT CATWPLYYKKLF
TRGJ1/TRGJ2 . TRGV4 TGTGCCACCTGGGATGGACCCCATTATTATAAGAAACTCTTT CATWDGPHYYKKLF
TRGJ1/TRGJ2 few TRGV8 TGTGCCACCTGGGATAGTCCTCAAGGTAATAAGAAACTCTTT CATWDSPQGNKKLF
TRGJP2 few TRGV2 TGTGCCACCTGGGACGGGGGTAGTGATTGGATCAAGACGTTT CATWDGGSDWIKTF